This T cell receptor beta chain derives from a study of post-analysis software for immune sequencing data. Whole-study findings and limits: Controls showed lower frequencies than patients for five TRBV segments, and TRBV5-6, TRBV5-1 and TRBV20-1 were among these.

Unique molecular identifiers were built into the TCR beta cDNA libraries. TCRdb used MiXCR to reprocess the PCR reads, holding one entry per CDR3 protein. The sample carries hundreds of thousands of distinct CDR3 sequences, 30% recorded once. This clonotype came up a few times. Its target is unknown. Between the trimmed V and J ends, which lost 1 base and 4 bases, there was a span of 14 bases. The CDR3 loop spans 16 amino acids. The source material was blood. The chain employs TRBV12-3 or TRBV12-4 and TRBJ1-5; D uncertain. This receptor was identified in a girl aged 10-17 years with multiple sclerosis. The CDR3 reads CASSLGGQAGNQPQHF. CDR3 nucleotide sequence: TGTGCCAGCAGTTTAGGAGGGCAGGCGGGTAATCAGCCCCAGCATTTT.